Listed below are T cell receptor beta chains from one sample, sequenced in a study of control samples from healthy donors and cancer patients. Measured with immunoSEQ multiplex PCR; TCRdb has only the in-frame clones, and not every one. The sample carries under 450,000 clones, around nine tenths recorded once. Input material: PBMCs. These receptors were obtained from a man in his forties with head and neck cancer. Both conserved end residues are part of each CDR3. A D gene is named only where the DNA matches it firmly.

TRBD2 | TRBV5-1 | CASSLYPGLQETQYF
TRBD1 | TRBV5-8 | CASTLGAGGFQETQYF
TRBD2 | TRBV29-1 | CSVTGTSGSTDTQYF
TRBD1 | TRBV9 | CASSPQGANYGYTF
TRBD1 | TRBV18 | CASSRWDRGGYTF
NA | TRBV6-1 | CASSEPGRPNYGYTF
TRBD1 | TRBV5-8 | CASRRDRGATDTQYF
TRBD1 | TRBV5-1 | CASSLGQGNYGYTF
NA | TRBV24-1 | CATQGSGVSGNTIYF
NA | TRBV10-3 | CAIRGDLSQETQYF
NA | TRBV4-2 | CASSQDFGLGYTF
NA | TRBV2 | CASSVGRHETQYF
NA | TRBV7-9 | CASSRARQYRTDTQYF
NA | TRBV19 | CASSSRPGRTDTQYF
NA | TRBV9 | CASSVAQGPYTDTQYF
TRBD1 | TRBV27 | CASSPDRGNQPQHF
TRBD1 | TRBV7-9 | CASSPDRGDTQYF
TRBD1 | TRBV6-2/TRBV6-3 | CASSDGTGGNEKLFF
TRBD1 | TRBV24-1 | CATIQGTDTQYF
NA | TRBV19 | CAASGPRPESEQFF
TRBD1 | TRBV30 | CAWSVRPGGLLDMNTEAFF
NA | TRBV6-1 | CASSEWGGGGYTF
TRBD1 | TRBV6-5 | CASSYKGQGAYEQYF
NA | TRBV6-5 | CASNGRVMNTEAFF
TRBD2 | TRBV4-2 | CASSLHAIAGGGSYNEQFF
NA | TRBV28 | CASNPRGSYGYTF
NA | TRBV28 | CASSFTNSRDGEQYF
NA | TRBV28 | CASSPLTSPTEAFF
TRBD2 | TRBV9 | CASSRGVDEQFF
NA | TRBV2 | CASSEARTANEQFF
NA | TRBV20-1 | CSASNVALSYNSPLHF
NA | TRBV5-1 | CASRAPGQSYYEQYF
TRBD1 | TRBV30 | CAWVLDREGSYEQYF
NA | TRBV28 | CASSPSRPARNIQYF
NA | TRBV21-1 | CASSNRRSGRTVDYGYTF
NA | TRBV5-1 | CASSSSSYNEQFF
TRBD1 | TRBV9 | CASSEGARTEAFF
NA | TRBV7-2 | CASSPGPYEPQHF
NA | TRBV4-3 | CASSLGDNRLNEKLFF
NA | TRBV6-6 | CASSSDTTSYNEQFF
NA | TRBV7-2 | CASRRPKGYTF
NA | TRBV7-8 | CASSYRETNEKLFF
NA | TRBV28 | CASSLRSGFQETQYF
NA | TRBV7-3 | CASSSGGLQQTQYF
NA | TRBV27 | CASSLGPTSYEQYF
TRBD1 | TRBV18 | CASSPAGTGGDTEAFF